Sequencing of this T cell receptor beta chain was carried out in a study of Ad26.COV2.S vaccination and SARS-CoV-2 variants. Whole-study context: Once or twice, 56 days apart, Ad26.COV2.S was delivered intramuscularly.

The V end was cut by 1 base, the J end by 8 bases, with 15 bases between. CDR1 is LNHDA, CDR2 SQIVND, per germline (reference sequence). The CDR3 extends over 16 amino acids. As to this clone: The antigen is unknown.

The treatment here: over 15 received Ad26.COV2.S at low or high dose, single or two shots; five or six received placebo; per-sample allocation not given. The samples were gathered on day 63 after the first injection of vaccine or placebo. Study results and limitations: Responses of T cells in total may have been underestimated by the TCR breadth and depth analyses.

Generated by immunoSEQ multiplex PCR, the TCRdb table keeps only in-frame clones and is missing some. The sample carries 300,000 to 400,000 clones, less than 90% recorded once. The receptor's source is a person aged 18-65 years who received the Ad26.COV2.S COVID-19 vaccine or a placebo. This material consisted of peripheral blood, taken in a trial of Ad26.COV2.S vaccine versus placebo. This chain uses TRBV19 with TRBJ1-6; D not resolved. The CDR3 DNA reads TGTGCCAGTAGTATAGGGACCACCACTTCGGATTCACCCCTCCACTTT. It is translated as CASSIGTTTSDSPLHF.